Presented here are 17 T cell receptor beta chains from one specimen sequenced in a study of blood T cell repertoires in COVID-19. TCRdb's table, derived via immunoSEQ multiplex PCR, lists solely in-frame clones and lacks some. The sample yields fewer than 250,000 clones, around 81% seen once. The sequenced sample was PBMCs or T cells enriched from blood (not recorded which). Source of these receptors: a woman aged 45-59 years with acute COVID-19.

This rearrangement joins TRBV28 to TRBJ1-2; 7 bases fit TRBD1. This CDR3 comprises 13 residues. The V and J ends lost 2 bases and 8 bases, in that order; junction bases with no gene match: 5. Germline V gene lookup returns CDR1 MDHEN and CDR2 SYDVKM. The CDR3 is CASSLPKTGGYTF. In DNA form, the CDR3 reads TGTGCCAGCAGTTTACCCAAGACAGGGGGCTACACCTTC.

The sample holds a few counts of this clone. The chain carries TRBV19 and TRBJ1-1; D is uncertain. This CDR3 region has 14 residues. Between the trimmed V and J ends, which lost 7 bases and 0 bases, there was a span of 12 bases. Germline-derived CDR1 and CDR2 are LNHDA and SQIVND (reference sequence). This CDR3 reads CASNVEGLNTEAFF. CDR3 sequence (DNA): TGTGCCAGTAACGTAGAGGGTTTGAACACTGAAGCTTTCTTT.

The chain joins TRBV18 to TRBJ2-2; no firm D call. CDR3 length equals 14 residues. Between the trimmed V and J ends, which lost 1 base and 5 bases, there was a span of 8 bases. Germline lookup yields CDR1 KGHSH and CDR2 LQKENI. Here the CDR3 reads CASSPLSTTGELFF. DNA for the CDR3: TGTGCCAGCTCACCACTGAGCACGACCGGGGAGCTGTTTTTT.

V usage is TRBV7-9 and J usage is TRBJ2-7; 10 bases line up with TRBD1. Looked up from germline, CDR1 is SEHNR and CDR2 is FQNEAQ (reference sequence). This CDR3 is built from 14 residues. J lost 5 bases, V lost 4 bases, and 5 bases had no gene match. The CDR3 nucleotides are TGTGCCAGCAGCTCGGACAGGGGGGGAGACGAGCAGTACTTC. Translated: CASSSDRGGDEQYF.

The gene calls are TRBV12-5 and TRBJ1-3; D is possibly TRBD1 (5 bases). Germline CDR1 LGHNT, CDR2 FRNRAP. Trimming removed 1 base from V and 0 bases from J, with 10 bases in between. CDR3 length equals 16 residues. CDR3 loop: CASGLGQPNSGNTIYF. CDR3 sequence (DNA): TGTGCTAGTGGTTTGGGACAGCCAAACTCTGGAAACACCATATATTTT. Drawing the rest from reference TRBV12-5 and TRBJ1-3, the complete variable domain is DARVTQTPRHKVTEMGQEVTMRCQPILGHNTVFWYRQTMMQGLELLAYFRNRAPLDDSGMPKDRFSAEMPDATLATLKIQPSEPRDSAVYFCASGLGQPNSGNTIYFGEGSWLTVV.

This rearrangement joins TRBV28 to TRBJ2-3; TRBD1 aligns across 8 bases. Germline V gene data show CDR1 as MDHEN and CDR2 as SYDVKM. The CDR3 runs 16 residues. V gave up 3 bases and J gave up 7 bases; unmatched junction bases: 12. The CDR3 bases are TGTGCCAGCAGTTTCCCGTACCAGGGGGCGGTGAATACGCAGTATTTT. Its translation is CASSFPYQGAVNTQYF.

The chain has TRBV6-5 and TRBJ1-6; TRBD1 agrees at 7 bases. CDR1 is MNHEY, CDR2 SVGAGI, per germline. With 5 bases clipped from V and 7 bases from J, the junction kept 5 bases outside the gene matches. This CDR3 contains 14 residues. The DNA for the CDR3 is TGTGCCAGCAGTCCCGGGACAGTCAATTCACCCCTCCACTTT. Amino acid sequence: CASSPGTVNSPLHF.

The rearrangement joins TRBV3-1 (or the pseudogene TRBV3-2) to TRBJ2-1; TRBD2 aligns across 12 bases. The CDR3 extends over 15 amino acids. The V gene end was trimmed by 5 bases and the J gene end by 6 bases; junction bases not matched to a gene: 5. Germline V gene data show CDR1 as LGHDT and CDR2 as YNNKEL (reference sequence). The CDR3 is CASSSGLAGSNEQFF. CDR3 DNA sequence: TGTGCCAGCAGCTCCGGACTAGCGGGAAGCAATGAGCAGTTCTTC.

V is TRBV2 and J is TRBJ2-5; the match to TRBD1 covers 7 bases. The CDR3 is 14 residues long. J was trimmed by 5 bases and V by 7 bases; bases with no gene match: 10. CDR1 and CDR2 from the germline V gene are SNHLY and FYNNEI. This chain's CDR3 is CASNRQGRSETQYF. DNA of the CDR3: TGTGCCAGCAATAGACAGGGACGGAGTGAGACCCAGTACTTC. Variable domain in full (rest from reference TRBV2 and TRBJ2-5): EPEVTQTPSHQVTQMGQEVILRCVPISNHLYFYWYRQILGQKVEFLVSFYNNEISEKSEIFDDQFSVERPDGSNFTLKIRSTKLEDSAMYFCASNRQGRSETQYFGPGTRLLVL.

The chain employs TRBV5-1 and TRBJ2-3; D is unclear. The CDR3 covers 15 residues. Germline CDR1 and CDR2: SGHRS and YFSETQ. The V and J ends lost 1 base and 0 bases respectively, with 9 bases between them. In nucleotides, the CDR3 is TGCGCCAGCAGCTTGAACAGTGCTAGCACAGATACGCAGTATTTT. This codes for CASSLNSASTDTQYF.

The chain joins TRBV27 to TRBJ2-1; 9 nucleotides line up with TRBD1. This CDR3 spans 15 amino acids. The junction had 6 bases not matched to a gene; V was cut back by 3 bases and J by 6 bases. Germline V CDR1 and CDR2: MNHEY, SMNVEV (reference sequence). DNA of the CDR3: TGTGCCAGCAGTTTCCGGGACAGGGAAGGCAATGAGCAGTTCTTC. Translating it yields CASSFRDREGNEQFF.

This sequence joins TRBV11-1 and TRBJ2-7, with 10 bases aligning to TRBD1. Germline assignment: CDR1 SGHAT and CDR2 FQDESV (reference sequence). V lost 5 bases and J lost 4; bases outside the gene matches: 8. The CDR3 extends over 15 amino acids. The CDR3 bases are TGTGCCAGCAGCGCTGGGACAGGGGCCACATACGAGCAGTACTTC. Its translation: CASSAGTGATYEQYF. Drawing the rest from reference TRBV11-1 and TRBJ2-7, the complete variable domain is EAEVAQSPRYKITEKSQAVAFWCDPISGHATLYWYRQILGQGPELLVQFQDESVVDDSQLPKDRFSAERLKGVDSTLKIQPAELGDSAMYLCASSAGTGATYEQYFGPGTRLTVT.

This chain connects TRBV29-1 to TRBJ1-2, with 8 positions matching TRBD1. CDR1 is SQVTM, CDR2 ANQGSEA, per germline. This CDR3 comprises 14 residues. The J segment lost 8 bases and the V segment lost 4 bases, leaving 12 bases of the junction unmatched. The CDR3 here is CSVAGPGQAAGYTF. The CDR3 nucleotides are TGCAGCGTTGCGGGCCCGGGACAGGCGGCCGGCTACACCTTC.

The sample holds a few counts of this clone. V usage is TRBV5-1 and J usage is TRBJ1-1; unclear D gene. The CDR3 contains 15 residues. CDR1 and CDR2 from the germline V gene are SGHRS and YFSETQ. The ends were cut back, 4 bases at V and 1 base at J, with 14 bases in the middle. In DNA form, the CDR3 reads TGCGCCAGCAGCCCTTCCCCGGCGGCGAACACTGAAGCTTTCTTT. Its protein product is CASSPSPAANTEAFF.

The chain carries TRBV19 and TRBJ1-1, with D hard to call. V was clipped by 3 bases and J by 2 bases, with 10 bases between them. Germline lookup yields CDR1 LNHDA and CDR2 SQIVND (reference sequence). The CDR3 loop spans 14 amino acids. The CDR3 bases are TGTGCCAGTAGTATCGGAGTAGTTAACACTGAAGCTTTCTTT. It specifies CASSIGVVNTEAFF.

This chain uses TRBV18 with TRBJ1-2; maybe TRBD1 (6 bases). Germline V CDR1 and CDR2: KGHSH, LQKENI. The ends were cut back, 6 bases at V and 3 bases at J, with 23 bases in the middle. The CDR3 is made up of 17 amino acids. This chain's CDR3 is CASSPNPGATSHYGYTF. The CDR3 region has the DNA TGTGCCAGCTCTCCCAACCCAGGGGCCACCTCTCACTATGGCTACACCTTC.

V usage is TRBV12-3 or TRBV12-4 and J usage is TRBJ1-5; D ambiguous. The CDR3 covers 13 residues. The V end was cut by 7 bases, the J end by 3 bases, with 10 bases between. DNA of the CDR3: TGTGCCAGCAAGGTGGGAGCCAATCAGCCCCAGCATTTT. As protein: CASKVGANQPQHF.